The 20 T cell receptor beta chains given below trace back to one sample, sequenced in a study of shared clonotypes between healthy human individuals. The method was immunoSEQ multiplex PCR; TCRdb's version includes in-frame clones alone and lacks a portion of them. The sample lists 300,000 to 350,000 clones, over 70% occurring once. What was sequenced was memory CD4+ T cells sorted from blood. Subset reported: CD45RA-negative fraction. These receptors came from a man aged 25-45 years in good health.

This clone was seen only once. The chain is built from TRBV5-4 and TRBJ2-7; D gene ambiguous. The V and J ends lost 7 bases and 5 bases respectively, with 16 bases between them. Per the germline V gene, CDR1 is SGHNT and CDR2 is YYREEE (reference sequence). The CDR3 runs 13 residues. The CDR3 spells CASSSLGSDEQYF. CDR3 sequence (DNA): TGTGCCAGCTCCTCCCTGGGGTCCGACGAGCAGTACTTC.

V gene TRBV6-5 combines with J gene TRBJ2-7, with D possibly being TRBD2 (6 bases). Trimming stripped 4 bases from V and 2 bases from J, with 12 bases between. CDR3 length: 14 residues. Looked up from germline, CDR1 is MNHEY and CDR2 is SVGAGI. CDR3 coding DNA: TGTGCCAGCAGTTGGAGGGACCGAGCCTACGAGCAGTACTTC. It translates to CASSWRDRAYEQYF.

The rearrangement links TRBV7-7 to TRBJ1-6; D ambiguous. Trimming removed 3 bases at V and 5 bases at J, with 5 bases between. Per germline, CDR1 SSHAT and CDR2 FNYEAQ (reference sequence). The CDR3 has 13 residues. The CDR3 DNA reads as TGTGCCAGCAGCTTGGAGAATAATTCACCCCTCCACTTT. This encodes CASSLENNSPLHF.

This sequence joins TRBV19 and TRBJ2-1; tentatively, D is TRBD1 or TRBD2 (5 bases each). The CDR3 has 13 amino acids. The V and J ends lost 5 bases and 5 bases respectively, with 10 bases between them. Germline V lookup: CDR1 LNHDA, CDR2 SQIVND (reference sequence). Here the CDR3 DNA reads TGTGCCAGTAGTTGGGACGGCAACAATGAGCAGTTCTTC. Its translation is CASSWDGNNEQFF.

The CDR3 DNA follows: TGTGCCTGGAGTGTAGTGTGGGACAGGGGGCGCGATGAGCAGTTCTTC. Its translation is CAWSVVWDRGRDEQFF. The chain joins TRBV30 to TRBJ2-1, with 12 bases lining up with TRBD1. Germline loops: CDR1 GTSNPN, CDR2 SVGIG (reference sequence). V was clipped by 0 bases and J by 8 bases; unmatched bases: 8. The CDR3 is 16 amino acids. Full variable domain (missing parts from reference TRBV30 and TRBJ2-1): SQTIHQWPATLVQPVGSPLSLECTVEGTSNPNLYWYRQAAGRGLQLLFYSVGIGQISSEVPQNLSASRPQDRQFILSSKKLLLSDSGFYLCAWSVVWDRGRDEQFFGPGTRLTVL.

In nucleotides, the CDR3 is TGTGCCAGTAGTATGCAGGGGGTGCAATCCGGCTACACCTTC. Translation gives CASSMQGVQSGYTF. The chain employs TRBV19 and TRBJ1-2; 7 bases align to TRBD1. The CDR3 extends over 14 amino acids. Germline CDR1 LNHDA, CDR2 SQIVND (reference sequence). The trim removed 3 bases at V and 8 bases at J, leaving 9 bases unmatched.

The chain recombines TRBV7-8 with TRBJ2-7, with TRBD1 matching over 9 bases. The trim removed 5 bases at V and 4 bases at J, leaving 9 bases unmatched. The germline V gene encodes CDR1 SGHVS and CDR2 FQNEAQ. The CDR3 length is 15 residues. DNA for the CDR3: TGTGCCAGCAGCAGAACCGGGACAGGGATTTACGAGCAGTACTTC. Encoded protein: CASSRTGTGIYEQYF. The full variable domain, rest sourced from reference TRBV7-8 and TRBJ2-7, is GAGVSQSPRYKVAKRGQDVALRCDPISGHVSLFWYQQALGQGPEFLTYFQNEAQLDKSGLPSDRFFAERPEGSVSTLKIQRTQQEDSAVYLCASSRTGTGIYEQYFGPGTRLTVT.

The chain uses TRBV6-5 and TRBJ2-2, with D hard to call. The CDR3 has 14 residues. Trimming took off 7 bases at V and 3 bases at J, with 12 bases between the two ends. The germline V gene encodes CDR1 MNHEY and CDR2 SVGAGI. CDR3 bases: TGTGCCAGCACAACCGGCGGATACACCGGGGAGCTGTTTTTT. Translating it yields CASTTGGYTGELFF.

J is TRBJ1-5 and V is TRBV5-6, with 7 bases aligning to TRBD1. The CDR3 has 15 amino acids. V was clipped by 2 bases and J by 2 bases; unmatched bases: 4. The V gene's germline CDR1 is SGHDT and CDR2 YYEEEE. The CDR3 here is CASSFRQGGNQPQHF. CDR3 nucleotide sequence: TGTGCCAGCAGCTTTAGACAGGGAGGCAATCAGCCCCAGCATTTT.

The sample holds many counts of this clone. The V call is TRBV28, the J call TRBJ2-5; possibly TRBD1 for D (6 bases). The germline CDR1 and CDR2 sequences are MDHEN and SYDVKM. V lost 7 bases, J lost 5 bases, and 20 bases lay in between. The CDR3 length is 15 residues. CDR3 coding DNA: TGTGCCAGCATAGAGCAAACAGGGCTACGGGAGACCCAGTACTTC. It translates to CASIEQTGLRETQYF.

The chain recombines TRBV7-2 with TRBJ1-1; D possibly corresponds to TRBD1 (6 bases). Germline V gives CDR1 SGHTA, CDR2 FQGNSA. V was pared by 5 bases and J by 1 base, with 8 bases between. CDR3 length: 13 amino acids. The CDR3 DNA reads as TGTGCCAGCAGCCCCAGGGGGAACACTGAAGCTTTCTTT. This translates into CASSPRGNTEAFF.

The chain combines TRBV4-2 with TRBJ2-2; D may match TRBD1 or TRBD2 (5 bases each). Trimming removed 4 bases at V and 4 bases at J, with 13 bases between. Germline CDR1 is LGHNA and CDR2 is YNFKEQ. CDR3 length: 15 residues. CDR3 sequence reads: CASSPGEGRTGELFF. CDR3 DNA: TGTGCCAGCAGCCCGGGCGAGGGGCGCACCGGGGAGCTGTTTTTT.

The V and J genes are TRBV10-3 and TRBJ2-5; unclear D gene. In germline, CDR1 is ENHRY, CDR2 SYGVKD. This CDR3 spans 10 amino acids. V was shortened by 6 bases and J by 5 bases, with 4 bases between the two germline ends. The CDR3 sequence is CAISLETQYF. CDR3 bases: TGTGCCATCAGCCTGGAGACCCAGTACTTC.

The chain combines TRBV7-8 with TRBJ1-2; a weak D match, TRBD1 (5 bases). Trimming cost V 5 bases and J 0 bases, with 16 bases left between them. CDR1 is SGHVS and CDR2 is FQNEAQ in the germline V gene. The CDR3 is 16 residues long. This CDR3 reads CASSKGRGYANYGYTF. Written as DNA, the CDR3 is TGTGCCAGCAGCAAGGGACGGGGTTATGCTAACTATGGCTACACCTTC.

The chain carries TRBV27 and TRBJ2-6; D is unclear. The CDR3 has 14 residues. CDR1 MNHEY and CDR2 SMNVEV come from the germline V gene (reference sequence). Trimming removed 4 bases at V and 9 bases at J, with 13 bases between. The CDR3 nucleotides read TGTGCCAGCAGTTCCCGGGCTTTAGGCAACGTCCTGACTTTC. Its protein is CASSSRALGNVLTF.

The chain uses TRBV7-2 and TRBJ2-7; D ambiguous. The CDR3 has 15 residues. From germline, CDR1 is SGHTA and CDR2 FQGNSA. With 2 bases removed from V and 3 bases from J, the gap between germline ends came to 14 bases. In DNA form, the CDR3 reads TGTGCCAGCAGCTTACAACCCGCAGGCGACTACGAGCAGTACTTC. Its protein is CASSLQPAGDYEQYF.

CDR3 amino acids: CASSLGPRQMTYEQYF. CDR3 DNA sequence: TGTGCCAGCAGTTTAGGCCCGAGACAGATGACCTACGAGCAGTACTTC. The chain uses TRBV28 and TRBJ2-7; D perhaps matches TRBD1 (5 bases). CDR1 and CDR2 from the germline V gene are MDHEN and SYDVKM. There are 16 residues in the CDR3. Deletions cut 2 bases from V and 2 bases from J, with 16 bases between. The entire variable domain, with the rest obtained from reference TRBV28 and TRBJ2-7, is as follows: DVKVTQSSRYLVKRTGEKVFLECVQDMDHENMFWYRQDPGLGLRLIYFSYDVKMKEKGDIPEGYSVSREKKERFSLILESASTNQTSMYLCASSLGPRQMTYEQYFGPGTRLTVT.

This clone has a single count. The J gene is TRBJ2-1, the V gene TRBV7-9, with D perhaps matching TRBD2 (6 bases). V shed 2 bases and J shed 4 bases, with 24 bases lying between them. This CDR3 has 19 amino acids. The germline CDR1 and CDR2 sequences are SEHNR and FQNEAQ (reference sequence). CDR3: CASSLSGVFRGLSYNEQFF. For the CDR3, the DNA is TGTGCCAGCAGCTTATCGGGGGTTTTTCGAGGTCTGTCGTACAATGAGCAGTTCTTC.

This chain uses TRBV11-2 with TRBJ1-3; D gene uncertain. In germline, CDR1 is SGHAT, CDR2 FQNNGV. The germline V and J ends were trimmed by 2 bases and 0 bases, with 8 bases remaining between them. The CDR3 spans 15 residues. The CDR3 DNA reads TGTGCCAGCAGCTTATCGGTGCGCTCTGGAAACACCATATATTTT. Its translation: CASSLSVRSGNTIYF.

CDR3 nucleotides: TGTGCCACCAGAGGGACAGGGCAAGAGACCCAGTACTTC. Residues: CATRGTGQETQYF. The V call is TRBV15, the J call TRBJ2-5; 9 bases are a match to TRBD1. Germline V gene data show CDR1 as LNHNV and CDR2 as YYDKDF (reference sequence). V was clipped by 6 bases and J by 2 bases; unmatched bases: 1. The CDR3 contains 13 residues.